This T cell receptor beta chain was found in a study of molecular identifiers for immune sequencing clone quantification. The wider study: Across replicate runs, RNA obtained from about 21,000 or 97,000 naive CD8 cells was divided into five, with four undergoing sequencing. General study points: Clones carrying above 20 RNA copies accounted for over 99% of effector molecules, under 1% in naive cells.

Concerning this clonotype itself: Its specificity is not known.

Isolation of naive CD8 T cells was achieved by sorting on a CD8+CD4-CCR7+CD45RA+ phenotype. The trim removed 5 bases at V and 4 bases at J, leaving 12 bases unmatched. Germline V gives CDR1 SEHNR, CDR2 FQNEAQ (reference sequence). This CDR3 has 16 residues. Previously reported methods and listed TCR primers produced the bulk TCR libraries. TCRdb re-analysed the PCR reads in MiXCR, keeping a single row per CDR3 protein. The data show fewer than 350,000 distinct CDR3 sequences, with roughly 24% seen just once and about 0.7% held by the top ten. Sequencing input: naive CD8+ T cells from blood, with Jurkat cell RNA spiked in. The subset denotes: FACS-sorted CD8+CD4-CCR7+CD45RA+ naive T cells. This TCR was recovered from a human donor in good health. Some libraries in this study had Jurkat cell RNA spiked in. This chain joins TRBV7-9 and TRBJ1-1; 8 positions match TRBD1. CDR3 nucleotides: TGTGCCAGCAGCCCAACGGACAGGGCCATCCTCACTGAAGCTTTCTTT. Residues: CASSPTDRAILTEAFF.